Listed below are T cell receptor beta chains from one sample, sequenced in a study of blood T cell repertoires in COVID-19. Some clones are missing from TCRdb's copy, which holds only in-frame ones; the method was immunoSEQ multiplex PCR. The sample lists 140,000 to 150,000 clones; more than 75% were seen once. The sequenced sample consisted of peripheral blood. The receptor source for this set is a man in his 60s with active or convalescent COVID-19. Both conserved end residues are part of each CDR3. D genes are given only for firm matches. Size values are once, few and many counts, or a class for expanded clones, and some rows have none.

abundance	v_gene	j_gene	d_gene	CDR3aa	CDR3nt
NA	TRBV19	TRBJ2-3	NA	CASSPNQGRQGTQYF	TGTGCCAGTAGTCCGAACCAGGGGCGCCAGGGAACGCAGTATTTT
once	TRBV2	TRBJ2-4	NA	CASSETGSGNIQYF	TGTGCCAGCAGTGAAACGGGTTCGGGTAACATTCAGTACTTC
NA	TRBV19	TRBJ1-5	NA	CASSIPGSQPQHF	TGTGCCAGTAGTATACCAGGGTCCCAGCCCCAGCATTTT
NA	TRBV7-9	TRBJ2-3	NA	CASSLDRSTDTQYF	TGTGCCAGCAGCCTAGACAGAAGCACAGATACGCAGTATTTT
NA	TRBV5-6	TRBJ1-4	NA	CASSLRGLEEKLFF	TGTGCCAGCAGCTTGAGAGGGTTGGAAGAAAAACTGTTTTTT
once	TRBV2	TRBJ2-7	NA	CASMGPTRGRISHEQYF	TGTGCCAGCATGGGCCCCACTCGGGGGAGAATCTCCCACGAGCAGTACTTC
NA	TRBV7-3	TRBJ2-1	NA	CASQSARELSYNEQFF	TGTGCCAGCCAATCGGCGCGGGAATTGTCTTACAATGAGCAGTTCTTC
NA	TRBV28	TRBJ2-1	NA	CASLPPSSLSYNEQFF	TGTGCCAGCCTCCCCCCGTCGAGCCTTTCCTACAATGAGCAGTTCTTC
NA	TRBV19	TRBJ2-3	NA	CASSIRGATYTTDTQYF	TGTGCCAGTAGTATACGAGGAGCCACTTATACCACAGATACGCAGTATTTT
once	TRBV28	TRBJ1-3	NA	CASSPPRRSLGNTIYF	TGTGCCAGCAGTCCCCCCCGGCGGAGCCTTGGAAACACCATATATTTT
NA	TRBV7-2	TRBJ1-3	NA	CASSRDKENTIYF	TGTGCCAGCAGCCGGGACAAAGAAAACACCATATATTTT
few	TRBV30	TRBJ1-2	NA	CAWSGDTLTDGYTF	TGTGCCTGGAGTGGGGACACTTTAACGGATGGCTACACCTTC
NA	TRBV6-5	TRBJ1-4	NA	CASRLNEKLFF	TGTGCCAGCAGACTTAATGAAAAACTGTTTTTT
NA	TRBV5-8	TRBJ1-4	NA	CASSSLLRLNEKLFF	TGTGCCAGCAGCTCGCTACTACGGTTAAATGAAAAACTGTTTTTT
NA	TRBV6-2/TRBV6-3	TRBJ2-3	TRBD2	CASSYLGLAGGQDTQYF	TGTGCCAGCAGTTACTTAGGACTAGCGGGAGGGCAAGATACGCAGTATTTT
NA	TRBV24-1	TRBJ2-3	TRBD2	CAVGTSGSTDTQYF	TGTGCCGTAGGGACTAGCGGGAGCACAGATACGCAGTATTTT